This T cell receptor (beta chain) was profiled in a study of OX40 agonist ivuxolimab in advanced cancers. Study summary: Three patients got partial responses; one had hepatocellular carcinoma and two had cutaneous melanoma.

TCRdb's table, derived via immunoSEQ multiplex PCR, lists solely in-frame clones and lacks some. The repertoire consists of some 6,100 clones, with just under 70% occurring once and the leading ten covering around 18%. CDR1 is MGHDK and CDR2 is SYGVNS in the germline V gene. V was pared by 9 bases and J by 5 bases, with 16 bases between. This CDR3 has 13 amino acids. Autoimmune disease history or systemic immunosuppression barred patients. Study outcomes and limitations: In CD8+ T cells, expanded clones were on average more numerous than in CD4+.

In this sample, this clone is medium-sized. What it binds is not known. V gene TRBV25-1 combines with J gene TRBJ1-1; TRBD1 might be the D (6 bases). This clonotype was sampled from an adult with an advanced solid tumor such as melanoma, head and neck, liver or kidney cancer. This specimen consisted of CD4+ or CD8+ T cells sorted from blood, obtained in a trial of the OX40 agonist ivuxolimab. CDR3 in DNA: TGTGCCAGTAAACAGGGAGGGTTTACTGAAGCTTTCTTT. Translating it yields CASKQGGFTEAFF.